The 14 T cell receptor beta chains given below trace back to one sample, sequenced in a study of neurological immune-mediated disorders. TCRdb called the 5' RACE reads again in MiXCR, with one record for every CDR3 protein. The data hold 40,000 to 60,000 distinct CDR3 sequences, with 3% to 3.5% observed a single time. Material for sequencing was PBMCs. Receptors were obtained from a man in his forties with multiple sclerosis.

In its sample, this clonotype was seen many times. This chain links TRBV12-3 or TRBV12-4 with TRBJ1-5; possible D gene TRBD1, 6 bases. The germline V and J ends were trimmed by 7 bases and 5 bases, with 9 bases remaining between them. The CDR3 length is 12 residues. The CDR3 bases are TGTGCCAGCATGGGGGGCGATCAGCCCCAGCATTTT. This gives the protein CASMGGDQPQHF.

This clonotype has a handful of counts. The chain links TRBV12-3 or TRBV12-4 to TRBJ2-7, with D uncertain. V gave up 6 bases and J gave up 1 base, with 4 bases separating them. This CDR3 is 11 amino acids long. The CDR3 DNA reads TGTGCCAGCAGCCAGTCCTACGAGCAGTACGTC. This codes for CASSQSYEQYV.

This clonotype was observed many times. The gene calls are TRBV5-5 and TRBJ2-7; the match to TRBD1 covers 9 bases. With 2 bases clipped from V and 5 bases from J, the junction kept 14 bases outside the gene matches. The CDR3 length is 17 residues. Germline assignment: CDR1 SGHKS and CDR2 YYEKEE (reference sequence). CDR3 DNA sequence: TGTGCCAGCAGCTTATTCTCGTCGGGGACAGGGCGGGACGAGCAGTACTTC. Residues: CASSLFSSGTGRDEQYF.

This clonotype was observed many times. V is TRBV10-3 and J is TRBJ2-7; D gene unclear. The CDR3 consists of 12 residues. Trimming took off 4 bases at V and 3 bases at J, with 7 bases between the two ends. Germline-derived CDR1 and CDR2 are ENHRY and SYGVKD. CDR3 sequence (DNA): TGTGCCATCAGTGGGAGAGACTACGAGCAGTACTTC. Protein product: CAISGRDYEQYF.

In this sample, this clonotype turned up many times. The CDR3 nucleotides read TGCGCCAGCAGCCAGGACACGGCAGGGGGAGACTTCTACGAGCAGTACTTC. Translation: CASSQDTAGGDFYEQYF. The gene calls are TRBV4-1 and TRBJ2-7, with 7 bases matching TRBD1. J lost 3 bases, V lost 3 bases, and 14 bases had no gene match. This CDR3 has 17 amino acids. Germline CDR1 is MGHRA and CDR2 is YSYEKL.

There are many counts of this clonotype. The chain combines TRBV29-1 with TRBJ2-3; TRBD2 is a possible D gene (6 bases). Deletions cut 6 bases from V and 0 bases from J, with 10 bases between. This CDR3 has 13 residues. Germline CDR1 and CDR2: SQVTM and ANQGSEA. The CDR3 bases are TGCAGCGTCGCGGGGAGAAGCACAGATACGCAGTATTTT. It translates to CSVAGRSTDTQYF.

CDR3 region: CSAPLVAGTLAKNIQYF. The CDR3 DNA reads as TGCAGTGCCCCCTTGGTCGCGGGGACCTTAGCCAAAAACATTCAGTACTTC. The chain uses TRBV20-1 and TRBJ2-4, with D possibly TRBD2 on 6 matching bases. The length of the CDR3 is 17 residues. V gave up 6 bases and J gave up 0 bases, with 21 bases separating them. Germline V CDR1 and CDR2: DFQATT, SNEGSKA (reference sequence).

This clonotype was counted many times. This CDR3 is CSARLSGPNTEAFF. CDR3 coding DNA: TGCAGTGCTAGACTCTCAGGGCCGAACACTGAAGCTTTCTTT. The V call is TRBV20-1, the J call TRBJ1-1, with D possibly matching TRBD1 (5 bases). Germline CDR1 reads DFQATT; CDR2 reads SNEGSKA (reference sequence). V shed 2 bases and J shed 1 base, with 11 bases lying between them. CDR3 length: 14 residues.

This clonotype was observed at least ten times. This chain joins TRBV14 and TRBJ2-1; 12 bases agree with TRBD2. Per the germline V gene, CDR1 is SGHDN and CDR2 is FVKESK. Trimming at V came to 3 bases and at J to 4 bases, leaving 10 bases not matched to a gene. There are 18 residues in the CDR3. The CDR3 here is CASSHPLTSGGGYNEQFF. The CDR3 region has the DNA TGTGCCAGCAGCCATCCCCTGACTAGCGGGGGAGGATACAATGAGCAGTTCTTC. The full variable domain, with the rest looked up from reference TRBV14 and TRBJ2-1, is EAGVTQFPSHSVIEKGQTVTLRCDPISGHDNLYWYRRVMGKEIKFLLHFVKESKQDESGMPNNRFLAERTGGTYSTLKVQPAELEDSGVYFCASSHPLTSGGGYNEQFFGPGTRLTVL.

This clonotype was counted many times. The chain links TRBV20-1 to TRBJ2-1; 9 bases map to TRBD2. After removal of 1 base from V and 9 bases from J, the junction contained 10 bases not matched to a gene. The germline gives CDR1 DFQATT, CDR2 SNEGSKA (reference sequence). This CDR3 region has 15 residues. The CDR3 bases are TGCAGTGCTAGAGGACCTAGCGGGATGATGGTTGAGCAGTTCTTC. Translated, it gives CSARGPSGMMVEQFF.

Ten or more counts support this clonotype. The rearrangement joins TRBV6-2 or TRBV6-3 to TRBJ2-2; 9 positions match TRBD1. Trimming at V came to 6 bases and at J to 5 bases, leaving 4 bases not matched to a gene. The CDR3 totals 14 residues. In germline, CDR1 is MNHEY, CDR2 SVGEGT. The CDR3 region has the DNA TGTGCCAGCAGGGACAGGGGAGGAACCGGGGAGCTGTTTTTT. Translating it yields CASRDRGGTGELFF.

This clonotype was found many times. The CDR3 reads CASSSAGQGAYEQYF. CDR3 coding DNA: TGTGCCAGCAGCTCAGCCGGACAGGGGGCTTACGAGCAGTACTTC. The rearrangement uses TRBV5-5 and TRBJ2-7, with 11 bases identical to TRBD1. Germline loops: CDR1 SGHKS, CDR2 YYEKEE (reference sequence). CDR3 length: 15 amino acids. Trimming removed 3 bases from V and 4 bases from J; junction bases left unmatched: 6.

This clonotype was recorded many times. The chain joins TRBV4-1 to TRBJ2-1; 9 bases align to TRBD2. The germline V gene has CDR1 MGHRA and CDR2 YSYEKL. After removal of 2 bases from V and 16 bases from J, the junction contained 9 bases not matched to a gene. This CDR3 is built from 13 residues. CDR3 coding DNA: TGCGCCAGCAGCCAAAGCCAAGGGCGGGGGGGCTTCTTC. This codes for CASSQSQGRGGFF.

This clonotype appeared many times. This chain's CDR3 is CSAPDRRLNTEAFF. In DNA form, the CDR3 reads TGCAGTGCTCCTGACCGACGCTTGAACACTGAAGCTTTCTTT. V gene TRBV20-1 combines with J gene TRBJ1-1; D is undetermined. Trimming shortened V by 5 bases and J by 0 bases, and 13 bases separated the two germline ends. The CDR3 consists of 14 residues. CDR1 and CDR2 (germline): DFQATT, SNEGSKA (reference sequence).